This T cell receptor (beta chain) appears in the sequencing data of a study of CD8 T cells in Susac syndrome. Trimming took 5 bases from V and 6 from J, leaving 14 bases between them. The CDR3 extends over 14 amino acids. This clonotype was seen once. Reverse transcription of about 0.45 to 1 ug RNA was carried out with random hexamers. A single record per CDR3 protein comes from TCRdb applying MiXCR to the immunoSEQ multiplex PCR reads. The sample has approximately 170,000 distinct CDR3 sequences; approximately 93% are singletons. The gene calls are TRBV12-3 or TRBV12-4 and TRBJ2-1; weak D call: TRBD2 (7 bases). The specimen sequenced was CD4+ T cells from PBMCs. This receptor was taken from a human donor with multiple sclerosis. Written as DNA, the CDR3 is TGTGCCAGCAGTGACGGGGGCGGGGGCAATGAGCAGTTCTTC. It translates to CASSDGGGGNEQFF.